This T cell receptor (beta chain) was identified in a study of cytomegalovirus exposure and HLA in healthy donors. Study overall: There were 70 million to 95 million unique TCRs (from HLA-typed donors) in an early data release.

The PCR was carried out with 60 Vbeta primers and 13 Jbeta primers. Profiled with immunoSEQ multiplex PCR; TCRdb holds only in-frame clones, not every one. This table holds 200,000 to 250,000 clones, around 80% found once. Trimming cost V 10 bases and J 7 bases; bases outside gene matches: 8. The CDR3 loop spans 13 amino acids. Germline V gives CDR1 ENHRY, CDR2 SYGVKD. The sequenced sample consisted of PBMCs. The sequence was obtained from a boy aged 5-17 years in good health and CMV-seronegative. V usage is TRBV10-3 and J usage is TRBJ2-1; 9 bases align to TRBD1. The CDR3 sequence: CATQTGGGNEQFF. The CDR3 DNA reads as TGTGCCACCCAGACAGGGGGAGGGAATGAGCAGTTCTTC.